Below are 3 T cell receptor beta chains sequenced from a single sample in a study of blood T cell repertoires in COVID-19. Method: immunoSEQ multiplex PCR; TCRdb's copy keeps in-frame clones and lacks some. Of about 210,000 clones in the sample, less than 90% are singletons; the top ten hold under 2%. Sequencing was carried out using peripheral blood. Receptors were obtained from a man in his 70s with acute or convalescent COVID-19.

The chain couples TRBV6-1 to TRBJ2-1; 11 bases agree with TRBD2. The CDR3 consists of 16 residues. CDR1 is MNHNS, CDR2 SASEGT, per germline. With 2 bases clipped from V and 10 bases from J, the junction kept 10 bases outside the gene matches. DNA for the CDR3: TGTGCCAGCAGTGAATTTCGGACTAGCGGGTGGGTAGAGCAGTTCTTC. Translation gives CASSEFRTSGWVEQFF.

The chain links TRBV19 to TRBJ2-7, with 9 bases fitting TRBD1. V dropped 1 base and J dropped 2; count of bases not matched to a gene: 3. CDR3 size: 15 residues. Germline assignment: CDR1 LNHDA and CDR2 SQIVND (reference sequence). The CDR3 loop is CASSIGGTGTYEQYF. The CDR3 DNA is TGTGCCAGTAGTATAGGCGGGACAGGGACCTACGAGCAGTACTTC.

CDR3 residues: CSVVLMAGGTEAFF. The CDR3 coding sequence is TGCAGCGTTGTTTTAATGGCGGGGGGCACTGAAGCTTTCTTT. J is TRBJ1-1 and V is TRBV29-1; weak D call: TRBD1 (5 bases). This CDR3 is 14 amino acids long. Germline CDR1 and CDR2: SQVTM and ANQGSEA. Trimming took off 4 bases at V and 4 bases at J, with 16 bases between the two ends.